These 10 T cell receptor beta chains were all obtained from the same sample, sequenced in a study of monozygotic twins with cystic fibrosis. Some clones are missing from TCRdb's copy, which holds only in-frame ones; the method was immunoSEQ multiplex PCR. The profile shows tens of thousands of clones, 96% of them singletons. Sequenced material: blood. Every receptor here comes from a girl aged 2 to 10 with cystic fibrosis.

V usage is TRBV14 and J usage is TRBJ1-2; tentative D call: TRBD1 (5 bases). Trimming took 5 bases from V and 0 from J, leaving 16 bases between them. The CDR3 is made up of 16 amino acids. Looked up from germline, CDR1 is SGHDN and CDR2 is FVKESK. The chain's CDR3 is CASSEYSRTTNYGYTF. CDR3 coding DNA: TGTGCCAGCAGCGAGTATTCGAGGACAACTAACTATGGCTACACCTTC.

The DNA of the CDR3 is TGTGCCAGCAGCCGAGCCGGGGGCCGCTACGAGCAGTACTTC. This encodes CASSRAGGRYEQYF. This rearrangement joins TRBV2 to TRBJ2-7; D may correspond to TRBD1 or TRBD2 (6 bases each). Trimming stripped 6 bases from V and 3 bases from J, with 15 bases between. The germline V gene encodes CDR1 SNHLY and CDR2 FYNNEI. The CDR3 extends over 14 amino acids.

J is TRBJ1-6 and V is TRBV30; TRBD1 aligns across 7 bases. Per germline, CDR1 GTSNPN and CDR2 SVGIG (reference sequence). This CDR3 region has 15 residues. The ends lost 5 bases at V and 7 bases at J; junction bases unmatched: 11. The CDR3 sequence: CAWEARGRTNSPLHF. The CDR3 nucleotides are TGTGCCTGGGAAGCAAGGGGGCGAACCAATTCACCCCTCCACTTT.

The gene calls are TRBV4-1 and TRBJ1-1; no definite D call. V shed 3 bases and J shed 0 bases, with 11 bases lying between them. The germline CDR1 and CDR2 sequences are MGHRA and YSYEKL. CDR3 size: 15 residues. The CDR3 DNA reads TGCGCCAGCAGCCAGGCTGGACGGTTGAACACTGAAGCTTTCTTT. This gives the protein CASSQAGRLNTEAFF.

The chain has TRBV2 and TRBJ2-2; TRBD2 matches at 10 bases. V shed 4 bases and J 2 bases; nucleotides not matched to a gene: 10. This CDR3 is built from 18 residues. CDR1 SNHLY and CDR2 FYNNEI come from the germline V gene. For the CDR3, the DNA is TGTGCCAGCAGTGCGCCCCCGGGACTAGCGCATAACACCGGGGAGCTGTTTTTT. Translated: CASSAPPGLAHNTGELFF.

The CDR3 here is CASSVRTSYEQYF. In DNA, the CDR3 is TGTGCCAGTAGTGTAAGGACTTCCTACGAGCAGTACTTC. This chain joins TRBV19 and TRBJ2-7; D possibly corresponds to TRBD2 (5 bases). Germline assignment: CDR1 LNHDA and CDR2 SQIVND (reference sequence). Trimming stripped 5 bases from V and 1 base from J, with 9 bases between. The CDR3 has 13 amino acids.

A single count supports this clone. The chain couples TRBV5-1 to TRBJ2-1; D is unclear. The CDR3 extends over 12 amino acids. Between the trimmed V and J ends, which lost 3 bases and 8 bases, there was a span of 9 bases. Germline V lookup: CDR1 SGHRS, CDR2 YFSETQ. This CDR3 reads CASSSHRDEQFF. The CDR3 DNA follows: TGCGCCAGCAGCTCCCATAGGGATGAGCAGTTCTTC.

This rearrangement joins TRBV19 to TRBJ2-7, with TRBD1 matching over 7 bases. Losses at the gene ends were 5 bases for V and 3 bases for J; bases not matched to a gene: 13. The germline gives CDR1 LNHDA, CDR2 SQIVND (reference sequence). The CDR3 consists of 16 residues. Here the CDR3 DNA reads TGTGCCAGTAGTCCGGGCCCGGGACAGAGGCACTACGAGCAGTACTTC. Amino acids: CASSPGPGQRHYEQYF.

This sequence joins TRBV5-1 and TRBJ1-2; D ambiguous. V was pared by 2 bases and J by 2 bases, with 13 bases between. This CDR3 region has 15 residues. Germline values: CDR1 SGHRS, CDR2 YFSETQ. The CDR3 is CASSFDGGSNYGYTF. CDR3 sequence (DNA): TGCGCCAGCAGCTTCGATGGCGGAAGCAACTATGGCTACACCTTC.

The gene calls are TRBV6-5 and TRBJ2-1, with TRBD2 as a possible D gene (6 bases). Germline CDR1 is MNHEY and CDR2 is SVGAGI. V lost 2 bases to trimming and J lost 6 bases, with 17 bases between them. CDR3 length: 16 residues. CDR3 bases: TGTGCCAGCAGTTACCTGGGTATTTCGGGAGTCAATGAGCAGTTCTTC. It specifies CASSYLGISGVNEQFF.